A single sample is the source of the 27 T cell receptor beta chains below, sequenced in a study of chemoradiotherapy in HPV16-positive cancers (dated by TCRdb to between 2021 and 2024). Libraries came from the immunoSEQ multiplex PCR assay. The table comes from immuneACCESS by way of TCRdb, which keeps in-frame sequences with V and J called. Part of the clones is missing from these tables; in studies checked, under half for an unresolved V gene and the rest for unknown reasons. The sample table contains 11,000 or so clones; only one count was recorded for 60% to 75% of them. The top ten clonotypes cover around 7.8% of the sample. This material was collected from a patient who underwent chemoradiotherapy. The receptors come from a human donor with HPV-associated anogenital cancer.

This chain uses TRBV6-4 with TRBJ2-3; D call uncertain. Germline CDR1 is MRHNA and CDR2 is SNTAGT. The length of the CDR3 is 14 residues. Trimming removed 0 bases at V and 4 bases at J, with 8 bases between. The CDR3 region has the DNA TGTGCCAGCAGTGACTCGAATGGGGCAGATACGCAGTATTTT. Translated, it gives CASSDSNGADTQYF.

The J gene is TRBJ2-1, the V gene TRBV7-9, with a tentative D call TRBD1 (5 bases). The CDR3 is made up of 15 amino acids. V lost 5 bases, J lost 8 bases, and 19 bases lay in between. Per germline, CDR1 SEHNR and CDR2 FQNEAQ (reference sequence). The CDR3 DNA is TGTGCCAGCAGCCCGCGGAGCAGGGCTTTAGATGAGCAGTTCTTC. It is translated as CASSPRSRALDEQFF. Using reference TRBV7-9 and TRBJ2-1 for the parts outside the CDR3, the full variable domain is DTGVSQNPRHKITKRGQNVTFRCDPISEHNRLYWYRQTLGQGPEFLTYFQNEAQLEKSRLLSDRFSAERPKGSFSTLEIQRTEQGDSAMYLCASSPRSRALDEQFFGPGTRLTVL.

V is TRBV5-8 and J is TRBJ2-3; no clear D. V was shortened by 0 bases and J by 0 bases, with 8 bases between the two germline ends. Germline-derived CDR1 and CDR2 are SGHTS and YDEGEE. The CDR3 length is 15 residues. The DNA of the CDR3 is TGTGCCAGCAGCTTGGGGGTCGGGAGCACAGATACGCAGTATTTT. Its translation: CASSLGVGSTDTQYF.

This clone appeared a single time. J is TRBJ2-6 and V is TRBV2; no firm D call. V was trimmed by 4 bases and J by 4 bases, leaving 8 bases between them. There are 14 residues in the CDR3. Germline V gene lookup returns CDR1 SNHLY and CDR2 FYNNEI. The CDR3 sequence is CASSARAGANVLTF. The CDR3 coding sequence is TGTGCCAGCAGTGCAAGGGCCGGGGCCAACGTCCTGACTTTC.

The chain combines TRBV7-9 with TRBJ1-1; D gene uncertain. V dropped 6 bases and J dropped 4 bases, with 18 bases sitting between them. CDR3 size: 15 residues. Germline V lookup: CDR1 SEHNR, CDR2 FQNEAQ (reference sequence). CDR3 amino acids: CASSLVGNGSTEAFF. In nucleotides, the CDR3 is TGTGCCAGCAGTCTAGTGGGTAATGGGAGCACTGAAGCTTTCTTT.

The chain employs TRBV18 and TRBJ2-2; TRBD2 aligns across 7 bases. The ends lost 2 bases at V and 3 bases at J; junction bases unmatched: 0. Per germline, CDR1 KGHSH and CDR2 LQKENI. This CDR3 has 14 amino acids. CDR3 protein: CASSPGGDTGELFF. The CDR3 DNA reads TGTGCCAGCTCACCAGGGGGGGACACCGGGGAGCTGTTTTTT.

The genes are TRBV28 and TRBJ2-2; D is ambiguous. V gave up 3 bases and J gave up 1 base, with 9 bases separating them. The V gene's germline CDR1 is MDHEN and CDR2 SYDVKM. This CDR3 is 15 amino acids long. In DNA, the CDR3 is TGTGCCAGCAGTTTTTCGGCCAGGAACACCGGGGAGCTGTTTTTT. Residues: CASSFSARNTGELFF.

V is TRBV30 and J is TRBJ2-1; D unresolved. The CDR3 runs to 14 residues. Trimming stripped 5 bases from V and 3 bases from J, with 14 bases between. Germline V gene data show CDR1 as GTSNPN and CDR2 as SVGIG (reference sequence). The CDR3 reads CAWALGRDYNEQFF. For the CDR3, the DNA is TGTGCCTGGGCCCTAGGAAGGGACTACAATGAGCAGTTCTTC. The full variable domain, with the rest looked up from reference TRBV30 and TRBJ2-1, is SQTIHQWPATLVQPVGSPLSLECTVEGTSNPNLYWYRQAAGRGLQLLFYSVGIGQISSEVPQNLSASRPQDRQFILSSKKLLLSDSGFYLCAWALGRDYNEQFFGPGTRLTVL.

Here the CDR3 DNA reads TGTGCCAGCAGCTTGAGCCCGACCGGGACTAGCCGCGACAATGAGCAGTTCTTC. This translates into CASSLSPTGTSRDNEQFF. The chain recombines TRBV7-6 with TRBJ2-1; 9 bases match TRBD2. The V gene end was trimmed by 3 bases and the J gene end by 5 bases; junction bases not matched to a gene: 14. Germline loops: CDR1 SGHVS, CDR2 FNYEAQ. CDR3 length: 18 residues.

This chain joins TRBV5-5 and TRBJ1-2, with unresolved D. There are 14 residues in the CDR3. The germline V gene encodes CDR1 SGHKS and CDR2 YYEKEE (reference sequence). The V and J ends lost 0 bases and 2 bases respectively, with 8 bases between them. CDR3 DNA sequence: TGTGCCAGCAGCTTGGCCGTGGACAACTATGGCTACACCTTC. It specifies CASSLAVDNYGYTF. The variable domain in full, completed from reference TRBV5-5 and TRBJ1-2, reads DAGVTQSPTHLIKTRGQQVTLRCSPISGHKSVSWYQQVLGQGPQFIFQYYEKEERGRGNFPDRFSARQFPNYSSELNVNALLLGDSALYLCASSLAVDNYGYTFGSGTRLTVV.

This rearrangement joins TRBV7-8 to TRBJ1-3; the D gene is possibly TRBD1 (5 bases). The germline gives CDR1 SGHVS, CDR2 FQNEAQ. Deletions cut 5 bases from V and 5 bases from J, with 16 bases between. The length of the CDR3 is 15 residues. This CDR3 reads CASSPTDSARNTIYF. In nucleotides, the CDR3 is TGTGCCAGCAGCCCAACCGACAGTGCGCGAAACACCATATATTTT.

CDR3 coding DNA: TGTGCCAGTAGTATAGCGGCGGGAGGGCCGGGCGGGGAGCTGTTTTTT. It specifies CASSIAAGGPGGELFF. The V call is TRBV19, the J call TRBJ2-2, with 9 positions matching TRBD2. The CDR3 is 16 amino acids. V gave up 1 base and J gave up 7 bases; unmatched junction bases: 7. Looked up from germline, CDR1 is LNHDA and CDR2 is SQIVND (reference sequence).

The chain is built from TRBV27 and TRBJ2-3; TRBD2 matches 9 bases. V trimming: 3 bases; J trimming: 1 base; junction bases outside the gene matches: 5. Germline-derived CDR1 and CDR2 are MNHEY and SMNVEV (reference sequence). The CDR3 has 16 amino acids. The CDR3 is CASSLTLAGGTDTQYF. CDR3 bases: TGTGCCAGCAGTTTGACCTTAGCGGGAGGCACAGATACGCAGTATTTT.

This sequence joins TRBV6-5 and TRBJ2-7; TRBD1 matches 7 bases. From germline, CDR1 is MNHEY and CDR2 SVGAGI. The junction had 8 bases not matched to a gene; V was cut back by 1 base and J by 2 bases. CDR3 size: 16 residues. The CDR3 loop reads CASSYLNRGHTYEQYF. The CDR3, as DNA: TGTGCCAGCAGTTACTTGAACAGGGGTCATACCTACGAGCAGTACTTC.

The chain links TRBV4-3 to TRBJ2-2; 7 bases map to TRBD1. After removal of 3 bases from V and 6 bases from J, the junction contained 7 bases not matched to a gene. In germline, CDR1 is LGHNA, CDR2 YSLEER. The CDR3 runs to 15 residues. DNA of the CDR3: TGCGCCAGCAGCCACAAAACAGGGGAGCCCGGGGAGCTGTTTTTT. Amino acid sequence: CASSHKTGEPGELFF.

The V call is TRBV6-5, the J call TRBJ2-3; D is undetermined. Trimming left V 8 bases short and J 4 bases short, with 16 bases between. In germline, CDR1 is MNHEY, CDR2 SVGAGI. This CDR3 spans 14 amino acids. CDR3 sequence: CASRWARSSDTQYF. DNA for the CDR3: TGTGCCAGCCGATGGGCCAGGTCTTCAGATACGCAGTATTTT.

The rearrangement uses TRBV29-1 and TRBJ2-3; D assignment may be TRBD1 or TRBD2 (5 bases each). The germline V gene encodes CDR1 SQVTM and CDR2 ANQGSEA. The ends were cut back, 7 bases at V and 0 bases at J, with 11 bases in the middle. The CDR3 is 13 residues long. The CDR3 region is CSDPGPSTDTQYF. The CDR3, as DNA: TGCAGCGACCCGGGACCCAGCACAGATACGCAGTATTTT.

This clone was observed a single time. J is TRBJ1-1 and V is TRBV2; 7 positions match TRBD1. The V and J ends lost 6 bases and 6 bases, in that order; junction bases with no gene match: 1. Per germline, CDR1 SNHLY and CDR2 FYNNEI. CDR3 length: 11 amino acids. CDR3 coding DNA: TGTGCCAGCAGCAGGGGGGCTGAAGCTTTCTTT. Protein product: CASSRGAEAFF.

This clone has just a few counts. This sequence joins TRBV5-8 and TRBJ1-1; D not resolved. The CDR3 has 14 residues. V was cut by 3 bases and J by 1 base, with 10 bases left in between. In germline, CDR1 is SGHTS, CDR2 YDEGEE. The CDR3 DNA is TGTGCCAGCAGCTCGTTCGACGGGAACACTGAAGCTTTCTTT. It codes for CASSSFDGNTEAFF.

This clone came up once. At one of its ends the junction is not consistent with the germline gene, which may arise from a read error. DNA of the CDR3: TGTGCCAGCACTTACTCCGGGGAAAACACCGGGGAGCTGTTTTTT. It codes for CASTYSGENTGELFF. The rearrangement joins TRBV6-5 to TRBJ2-2; TRBD2 might be the D (5 bases). CDR1 MNHEY and CDR2 SVGAGI come from the germline V gene. The CDR3 runs to 15 residues.

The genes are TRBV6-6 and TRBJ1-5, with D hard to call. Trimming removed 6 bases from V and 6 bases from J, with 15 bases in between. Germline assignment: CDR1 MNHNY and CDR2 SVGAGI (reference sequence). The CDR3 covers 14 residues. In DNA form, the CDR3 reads TGTGCCAGCAGCGGCGGGTCGGTGGGTCAGCCCCAGCATTTT. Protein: CASSGGSVGQPQHF.

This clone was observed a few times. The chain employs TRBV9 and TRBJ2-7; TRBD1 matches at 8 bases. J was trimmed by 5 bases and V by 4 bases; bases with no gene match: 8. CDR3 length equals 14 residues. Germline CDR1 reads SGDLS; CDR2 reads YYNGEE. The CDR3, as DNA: TGTGCCAGCAGCTTTCGGACAGGGATTGACGAGCAGTACTTC. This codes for CASSFRTGIDEQYF.

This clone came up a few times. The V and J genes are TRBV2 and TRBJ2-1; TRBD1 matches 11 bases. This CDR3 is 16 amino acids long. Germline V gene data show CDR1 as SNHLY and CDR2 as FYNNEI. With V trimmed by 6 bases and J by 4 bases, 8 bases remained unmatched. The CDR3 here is CASRAPGTGGYNEQFF. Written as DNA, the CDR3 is TGTGCCAGCAGGGCGCCCGGGACAGGGGGTTACAATGAGCAGTTCTTC.

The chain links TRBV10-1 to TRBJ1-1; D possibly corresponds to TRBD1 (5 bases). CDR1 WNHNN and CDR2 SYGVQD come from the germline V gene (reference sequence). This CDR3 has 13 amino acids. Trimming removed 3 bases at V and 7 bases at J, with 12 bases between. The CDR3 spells CASSDRLTDEAFF. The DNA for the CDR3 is TGCGCCAGCAGTGATCGTTTGACAGATGAAGCTTTCTTT.

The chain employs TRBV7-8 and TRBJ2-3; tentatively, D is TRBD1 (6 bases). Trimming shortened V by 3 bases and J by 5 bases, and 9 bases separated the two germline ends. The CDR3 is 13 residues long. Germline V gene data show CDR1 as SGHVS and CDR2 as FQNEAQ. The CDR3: CASSFWGRDTQYF. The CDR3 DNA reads TGTGCCAGCAGCTTTTGGGGGCGAGATACGCAGTATTTT.

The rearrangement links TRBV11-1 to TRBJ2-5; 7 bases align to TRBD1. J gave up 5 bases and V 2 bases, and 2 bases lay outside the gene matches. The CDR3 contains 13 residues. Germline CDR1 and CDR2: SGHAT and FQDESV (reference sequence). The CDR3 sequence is CASSLSRGETQYF. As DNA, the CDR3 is TGTGCCAGCAGCTTAAGCAGGGGGGAGACCCAGTACTTC.

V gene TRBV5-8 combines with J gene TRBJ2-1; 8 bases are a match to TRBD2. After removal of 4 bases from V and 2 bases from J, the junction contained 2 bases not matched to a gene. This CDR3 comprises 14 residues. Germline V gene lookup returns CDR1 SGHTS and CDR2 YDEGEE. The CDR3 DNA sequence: TGTGCCAGCAGCCCGGGACTAGCCTACAATGAGCAGTTCTTC. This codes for CASSPGLAYNEQFF.